Following are 22 T cell receptor beta chains from one sample sequenced in a study of blood T cells in healthy people across ages. A second PCR, run for about 7 to 11 cycles, used a sample-barcoded 5' primer plus a J-beta primer mix. Each CDR3 protein is one row after TCRdb ran MiXCR on the 5' RACE reads. This sample yields around 800,000 distinct CDR3 sequences, of which around 42% are seen a single time; roughly 19% belongs to the top ten. Sequenced input: blood. The source is a man in his fifties or sixties in good health.

In its sample, this clonotype was seen a few times. V and J are TRBV7-9 and TRBJ1-2; TRBD1 is a possible D gene (6 bases). The CDR3 extends over 19 amino acids. V was shortened by 1 base and J by 0 bases, with 21 bases between the two germline ends. CDR1 is SEHNR and CDR2 is FQNEAQ in the germline V gene (reference sequence). The CDR3, as DNA: TGTGCCAGCAGCTTAGTAGAGGGACCCCGCAGGGGCCCTAACTATGGCTACACCTTC. Its protein is CASSLVEGPRRGPNYGYTF. The complete variable domain, with remaining parts taken from reference TRBV7-9 and TRBJ1-2, reads DTGVSQNPRHKITKRGQNVTFRCDPISEHNRLYWYRQTLGQGPEFLTYFQNEAQLEKSRLLSDRFSAERPKGSFSTLEIQRTEQGDSAMYLCASSLVEGPRRGPNYGYTFGSGTRLTVV.

The chain links TRBV6-1 to TRBJ2-5; TRBD2 aligns across 7 bases. This CDR3 is 12 amino acids long. Germline loops: CDR1 MNHNS, CDR2 SASEGT. J gave up 9 bases and V 7 bases, and 8 bases lay outside the gene matches. CDR3 sequence reads: CASTQRGGSQYF. CDR3 nucleotide sequence: TGTGCCAGCACGCAGCGGGGCGGCTCCCAGTACTTC.

This clonotype appeared a few times. This chain joins TRBV7-8 and TRBJ2-1, with 10 bases lining up with TRBD2. The CDR3 has 15 amino acids. V gave up 5 bases and J gave up 8 bases; unmatched junction bases: 9. Per germline, CDR1 SGHVS and CDR2 FQNEAQ. The CDR3 loop reads CASSPSGGAVYEQFF. DNA of the CDR3: TGTGCCAGCAGCCCGAGCGGGGGGGCGGTATATGAGCAGTTCTTC.

This chain connects TRBV15 to TRBJ2-1; no clear D. CDR1 and CDR2 (germline): LNHNV, YYDKDF (reference sequence). CDR3 length: 12 amino acids. V lost 0 bases and J 10 bases, leaving 7 bases between the germline ends. The CDR3 region is CATSRDSREQFF. The CDR3 nucleotides read TGTGCCACCAGCAGAGATAGTCGCGAGCAGTTCTTC.

The chain combines TRBV2 with TRBJ1-2; D is uncertain. CDR3 length: 13 amino acids. Trimming cost V 2 bases and J 1 base, with 5 bases left between them. The germline CDR1 and CDR2 sequences are SNHLY and FYNNEI. The CDR3 coding sequence is TGTGCCAGCAGTGAATTTCATAACTATGGCTACACCTTC. Translating it yields CASSEFHNYGYTF.

This clonotype was picked up one time. The chain uses TRBV7-9 and TRBJ1-6; TRBD1 matches at 12 bases. Germline V gene lookup returns CDR1 SEHNR and CDR2 FQNEAQ (reference sequence). The CDR3 totals 13 residues. The junction had 6 bases not matched to a gene; V was cut back by 11 bases and J by 10 bases. CDR3: CAGTGGDYSPLHF. The CDR3 DNA reads as TGTGCCGGGACAGGGGGCGATTACTCACCCCTCCACTTT.

This rearrangement joins TRBV5-4 to TRBJ2-3, with 10 positions matching TRBD1. After removal of 4 bases from V and 5 bases from J, the junction contained 7 bases not matched to a gene. Looked up from germline, CDR1 is SGHNT and CDR2 is YYREEE (reference sequence). The CDR3 sequence is 15 residues long. The CDR3 protein is CASSRPRDRGDTQYF. The CDR3 DNA follows: TGTGCCAGCAGCCGTCCAAGGGACAGGGGAGATACGCAGTATTTT. Variable domain in full (rest from reference TRBV5-4 and TRBJ2-3): ETGVTQSPTHLIKTRGQQVTLRCSSQSGHNTVSWYQQALGQGPQFIFQYYREEENGRGNFPPRFSGLQFPNYSSELNVNALELDDSALYLCASSRPRDRGDTQYFGPGTRLTVL.

This clonotype showed up just a few times. Its ends do not fully match the called genes, so a read error is possible. This chain links TRBV20-1 with TRBJ1-5; D remains unclear. Germline CDR1 DFQATT, CDR2 SNEGSKA (reference sequence). The CDR3 runs 15 residues. CDR3 sequence (DNA): TGCGGTGCTAGTATAGGACGACTACTCAATCAGCCCCAGCATTTT. This sequence encodes CGASIGRLLNQPQHF.

This clonotype was seen ten or more times. The V and J genes are TRBV7-2 and TRBJ2-7; D might be TRBD1 (6 bases). Trimming removed 3 bases at V and 5 bases at J, with 11 bases between. The CDR3 sequence is 13 residues long. Per the germline V gene, CDR1 is SGHTA and CDR2 is FQGNSA. CDR3 DNA sequence: TGTGCCAGCAGCTTTTGGGGGCCCCACGAGCAGTACTTC. Protein product: CASSFWGPHEQYF. The variable domain in full, with the rest retrieved from reference TRBV7-2 and TRBJ2-7, is GAGVSQSPSNKVTEKGKDVELRCDPISGHTALYWYRQSLGQGLEFLIYFQGNSAPDKSGLPSDRFSAERTGGSVSTLTIQRTQQEDSAVYLCASSFWGPHEQYFGPGTRLTVT.

The chain couples TRBV5-5 to TRBJ2-7; 9 positions match TRBD1. From germline, CDR1 is SGHKS and CDR2 YYEKEE (reference sequence). V shed 2 bases, J shed 2 bases, and the junction held 2 bases outside the gene matches. This CDR3 spans 14 amino acids. The chain's CDR3 is CASSFWTGAYEQYF. DNA for the CDR3: TGTGCCAGCAGCTTTTGGACAGGGGCCTACGAGCAGTACTTC.

A few counts support this clonotype. The gene calls are TRBV5-1 and TRBJ2-1; 13 bases align to TRBD2. The V and J ends lost 6 bases and 7 bases, in that order; junction bases with no gene match: 7. Germline CDR1 SGHRS, CDR2 YFSETQ. The CDR3 length is 15 residues. Here the CDR3 DNA reads TGCGCCAGCAAACTAGGACTAGCGGGGGAAAATGAGCAGTTCTTC. It is translated as CASKLGLAGENEQFF. The full variable domain, its missing parts supplied by reference TRBV5-1 and TRBJ2-1, is KAGVTQTPRYLIKTRGQQVTLSCSPISGHRSVSWYQQTPGQGLQFLFEYFSETQRNKGNFPGRFSGRQFSNSRSEMNVSTLELGDSALYLCASKLGLAGENEQFFGPGTRLTVL.

The rearrangement uses TRBV28 and TRBJ2-1; 9 bases map to TRBD1. The germline V gene has CDR1 MDHEN and CDR2 SYDVKM. Trimming at V came to 6 bases and at J to 6 bases, leaving 9 bases not matched to a gene. The CDR3 has 15 amino acids. CDR3 coding DNA: TGTGCCAGCAGGACACCGGGACAGGGTGCCAATGAGCAGTTCTTC. Translating gives CASRTPGQGANEQFF. Looking up the rest from reference TRBV28 and TRBJ2-1 gives the full variable domain: DVKVTQSSRYLVKRTGEKVFLECVQDMDHENMFWYRQDPGLGLRLIYFSYDVKMKEKGDIPEGYSVSREKKERFSLILESASTNQTSMYLCASRTPGQGANEQFFGPGTRLTVL.

In DNA, the CDR3 is TGTGCCAGCAGTAAGGGACTCTCCGCGGGGGCCGATACGCAGTATTTT. It is translated as CASSKGLSAGADTQYF. The chain is built from TRBV6-5 and TRBJ2-3, with D possibly being TRBD2 (7 bases). Trimming shortened V by 5 bases and J by 6 bases, and 21 bases separated the two germline ends. This CDR3 is 16 amino acids long. Germline lookup yields CDR1 MNHEY and CDR2 SVGAGI.

The V and J genes are TRBV20-1 and TRBJ2-7; 9 bases map to TRBD1. With V trimmed by 0 bases and J by 2 bases, 5 bases remained unmatched. The V gene's germline CDR1 is DFQATT and CDR2 SNEGSKA (reference sequence). The CDR3 runs to 15 residues. The DNA for the CDR3 is TGCAGTGCTAGAGATAGGAGACAGGGGGCCTACGAGCAGTACTTC. Translating gives CSARDRRQGAYEQYF.

The chain carries TRBV20-1 and TRBJ1-2, with 7 bases aligning to TRBD1. The germline V gene has CDR1 DFQATT and CDR2 SNEGSKA (reference sequence). This CDR3 comprises 13 residues. V lost 6 bases, J lost 3 bases, and 7 bases stayed unmatched. CDR3 residues: CSAPAQGDYGYTF. The CDR3 region has the DNA TGCAGTGCCCCCGCCCAGGGGGACTATGGCTACACCTTC.

The sample holds one count of this clonotype. This chain uses TRBV13 with TRBJ2-5; 7 nucleotides align to TRBD1. The J call may be incorrect, as the DNA end agrees better with TRBJ2-7. Looked up from germline, CDR1 is PRHDT and CDR2 is FYEKMQ (reference sequence). There are 15 residues in the CDR3. CDR3 DNA sequence: TGTGCCAGCAGCCGAAAAGGACAGGTTAGGGACGAGCAGTACTTC. This sequence encodes CASSRKGQVRDEQYF.

This clonotype was counted between two and nine times. The V gene is TRBV20-1, the J gene TRBJ1-2, with 9 bases identical to TRBD1. This CDR3 is built from 16 residues. Germline V lookup: CDR1 DFQATT, CDR2 SNEGSKA (reference sequence). After removal of 1 base from V and 8 bases from J, the junction contained 14 bases not matched to a gene. The CDR3 region is CSARAYPEQGARGYTF. CDR3 DNA: TGCAGTGCTAGAGCCTACCCCGAACAGGGGGCGCGAGGCTACACCTTC.

This chain connects TRBV20-1 to TRBJ1-5; D might be TRBD1 (6 bases). CDR3 length equals 13 residues. CDR1 and CDR2 from the germline V gene are DFQATT and SNEGSKA (reference sequence). In DNA, the CDR3 is TGCAGCGTTGGGGGGACACGCAATCAGCCCCAGCATTTT. Protein sequence: CSVGGTRNQPQHF.

The rearrangement uses TRBV5-8 and TRBJ2-5, with TRBD1 as a possible D gene (6 bases). The last part of the DNA fits TRBJ2-7 better; the J call may be wrong. The CDR3 loop spans 12 amino acids. CDR1 is SGHTS and CDR2 is YDEGEE in the germline V gene. The DNA of the CDR3 is TGTGCCAGCAGACCCAGGGGAAGCGAGCAGTACTTC. Its protein is CASRPRGSEQYF.

J is TRBJ2-7 and V is TRBV4-3; D ambiguous. Trimming pared 0 bases from V and 6 bases from J, leaving 12 bases between. CDR1 LGHNA and CDR2 YSLEER come from the germline V gene. The CDR3 contains 14 residues. In DNA, the CDR3 is TGCGCCAGCAGCCAAGAGTTCCAGACTGCCGAGCAGTACTTC. It codes for CASSQEFQTAEQYF.

V and J are TRBV3-1 and TRBJ2-5; D unclear. This CDR3 spans 14 amino acids. Trimming pared 4 bases from V and 3 bases from J, leaving 12 bases between. Germline CDR1 LGHDT, CDR2 YNNKEL (reference sequence). CDR3 nucleotide sequence: TGTGCCAGCAGCCCACCCATATCAGAAGAGACCCAGTACTTC. This codes for CASSPPISEETQYF.

With respect to this clonotype: One end of the junction is discordant with germline, which a read error may explain. The V gene is TRBV11-3, the J gene TRBJ2-3, with 8 bases lining up with TRBD1. Per germline, CDR1 SGHNT and CDR2 YENEEA. The CDR3 totals 16 residues. CDR3 coding DNA: TGTGCCAGCAGCTTAGATGGGCAGGGGGCAGGTGATACGCGGTATTTT. This translates into CASSLDGQGAGDTRYF.